These T cell receptor beta chains were read from a single sample in a study of long-term antiretroviral therapy in people with HIV. Generated by immunoSEQ multiplex PCR, the TCRdb table keeps only in-frame clones and is missing some. This sample has about 25,000 clones, with around 86% found just once. The material sequenced was unsorted PBMCs, taken 1.9 years after starting antiretroviral therapy. These receptors were obtained from a woman aged 25 to 45 with HIV. The conserved cysteine and the conserved F or W are not part of the CDR3 here.

>TRBJ2-2|TRBV18
ASSLPVLAKNTGELF
>TRBJ1-1|TRBV6-5
ASSGTNMNTEAF
>TRBJ1-6|TRBV6-6
ASSYSGGPSPLH
>TRBJ1-6|TRBV18
ASSLYKGLPLH
>TRBJ2-3|TRBV19
ASRSGSSADTQY
>TRBJ1-6|TRBV5-6
ASSWQVNNSPLH
>TRBJ1-5|TRBV27
ASSLGGFSNQPQH
>TRBJ2-1|TRBV10-1
ASSPYNEQF
>TRBJ2-2|TRBV5-1
ASSLGDRESGELF
>TRBJ1-5|TRBV5-1
ASSPDRGQPQH
>TRBJ1-2|TRBV19
ASSEELANYGYT